These T cell receptor beta chains were read from a single sample in a study of metastatic and nonmetastatic thyroid tumors. TCRdb reprocessed the PCR reads using MiXCR. This table holds tens of thousands of clones, 20% to 25% found once. Sequencing was done on a sample of blood. These receptors came from a male donor with papillary thyroid cancer or a benign thyroid nodule (not recorded which). Some clones in this sample may be carry-over from other donors' samples. CDR3s include the opening cysteine and the closing phenylalanine or tryptophan. D genes are given only for firm matches. Some rows have no size entry. The others give once, few or many, or a class for an expanded clone.

D gene: -; J gene: TRBJ2-7; clone size: -; V gene: TRBV3-1; CDR3 DNA: TGTGCCAGCAGCCCACAACCGATGGGTTACCACTACGAGGAGCAGTACTTC; CDR3 protein: CASSPQPMGYHYEEQYF
D gene: TRBD2; J gene: TRBJ2-1; clone size: many; V gene: TRBV12-3/TRBV12-4; CDR3 DNA: TGTGCCAGCAGTCCTAGCGGGAGGTCCCCCACCCCCTACAATGAGCAGTTCTTC; CDR3 protein: CASSPSGRSPTPYNEQFF
D gene: TRBD2; J gene: TRBJ2-5; clone size: many; V gene: TRBV6-1; CDR3 DNA: TGTGCCAGCAGTGGACTAGCGGGAGGGTCAGAGACCCAGTACTTC; CDR3 protein: CASSGLAGGSETQYF
D gene: TRBD1; J gene: TRBJ2-2; clone size: many; V gene: TRBV5-1; CDR3 DNA: TGCGCCAGCAGCGAACAGGGGGCCGGGGAGCTGTTTTTT; CDR3 protein: CASSEQGAGELFF
D gene: -; J gene: TRBJ1-6; clone size: medium-sized; V gene: TRBV30; CDR3 DNA: TGTGCCTGGTTGGACAATTATAATTCACCCCTCCACTTT; CDR3 protein: CAWLDNYNSPLHF
D gene: -; J gene: TRBJ1-6; clone size: few; V gene: TRBV6-2/TRBV6-3; CDR3 DNA: TGTGCCAGCAACCCCCTGGAAGGGGGACATAATTCACCCCTCCACTTT; CDR3 protein: CASNPLEGGHNSPLHF
D gene: TRBD1; J gene: TRBJ2-7; clone size: -; V gene: TRBV11-2; CDR3 DNA: TGTGCCAGCAGCTTAAGAACAGGGGGCGTCGGGCAGTACTTC; CDR3 protein: CASSLRTGGVGQYF
D gene: -; J gene: TRBJ1-5; clone size: -; V gene: TRBV5-1; CDR3 DNA: TGCGCCAGCAGCCAGCGAGGTCAGCCCCAGCATTTT; CDR3 protein: CASSQRGQPQHF
D gene: TRBD1; J gene: TRBJ2-7; clone size: many; V gene: TRBV12-3/TRBV12-4; CDR3 DNA: TGTGCCAGCAGTTTTTGGGACAGGAAACACGAGCAGTACTTC; CDR3 protein: CASSFWDRKHEQYF
D gene: -; J gene: TRBJ2-7; clone size: many; V gene: TRBV4-1; CDR3 DNA: TGCGCCAGCAGCCAAGATGGTGACAGGCCAGACGAGCAGTACTTC; CDR3 protein: CASSQDGDRPDEQYF
D gene: -; J gene: TRBJ2-7; clone size: few; V gene: TRBV6-2/TRBV6-3; CDR3 DNA: TGTGCCAGCAACGAGGATACTGCCTCCTACGAGCAGTACTTC; CDR3 protein: CASNEDTASYEQYF
D gene: TRBD1; J gene: TRBJ1-4; clone size: many; V gene: TRBV3-1; CDR3 DNA: TGTGCCAGCAGGCAAACCGACAGGGGTGAAAAACTGTTTTTT; CDR3 protein: CASRQTDRGEKLFF
D gene: TRBD1; J gene: TRBJ2-2; clone size: many; V gene: TRBV12-5; CDR3 DNA: TGTGCTAGTGGTCTCCAGGGGGCGGCCGGGGAGCTGTTTTTT; CDR3 protein: CASGLQGAAGELFF
D gene: TRBD2; J gene: TRBJ2-1; clone size: many; V gene: TRBV7-2; CDR3 DNA: TGTGCCAGCAGCTTCCGAGCGGGAGGGCACAATGAGCAGTTCTTC; CDR3 protein: CASSFRAGGHNEQFF
D gene: -; J gene: TRBJ2-7; clone size: -; V gene: TRBV7-9; CDR3 DNA: TGTGCCAGCAGCTTCGAATACGATGGGTGTCCCCAGTACTTC; CDR3 protein: CASSFEYDGCPQYF
D gene: -; J gene: TRBJ2-6; clone size: many; V gene: TRBV9; CDR3 DNA: TGTGCCAGCACCAAGACTCCCCAAATCTTTGGCAACGTCCTGACTTTC; CDR3 protein: CASTKTPQIFGNVLTF
D gene: TRBD2; J gene: TRBJ2-3; clone size: few; V gene: TRBV28; CDR3 DNA: TGTGCCAGCAGTCTAATTCTCGGCGGGAGCCGTACAGATACGCAGTATTTT; CDR3 protein: CASSLILGGSRTDTQYF